Given below is one TCR beta chain in context. Other DNA sequences in the same sample also yield this CDR3. Once RNA had been extracted, it was reverse transcribed into cDNA to act as the sequencing template. Some clones are missing from TCRdb's copy, which holds only in-frame ones; the method was immunoSEQ multiplex PCR. The data contain under 250,000 clones, about 53% of them singletons. This entry comes from a study of CD8+ T cells in alopecia areata. Study background: A 6-month off-drug phase came after tofacitinib, which had lasted 6 to 18 months.

Trimming at V came to 4 bases and at J to 4 bases, leaving 4 bases not matched to a gene. CDR1 and CDR2 from the germline V gene are SQVTM and ANQGSEA. The CDR3 is 13 amino acids. The material was CD4+ T cells sorted from blood, obtained at week 0. J is TRBJ2-1 and V is TRBV29-1; TRBD2 aligns across 7 bases. The clonotype originates from a human donor with alopecia areata. The CDR3 loop is CSVAGRAYNEQFF. CDR3 bases: TGCAGCGTTGCTGGGAGGGCTTACAATGAGCAGTTCTTC.